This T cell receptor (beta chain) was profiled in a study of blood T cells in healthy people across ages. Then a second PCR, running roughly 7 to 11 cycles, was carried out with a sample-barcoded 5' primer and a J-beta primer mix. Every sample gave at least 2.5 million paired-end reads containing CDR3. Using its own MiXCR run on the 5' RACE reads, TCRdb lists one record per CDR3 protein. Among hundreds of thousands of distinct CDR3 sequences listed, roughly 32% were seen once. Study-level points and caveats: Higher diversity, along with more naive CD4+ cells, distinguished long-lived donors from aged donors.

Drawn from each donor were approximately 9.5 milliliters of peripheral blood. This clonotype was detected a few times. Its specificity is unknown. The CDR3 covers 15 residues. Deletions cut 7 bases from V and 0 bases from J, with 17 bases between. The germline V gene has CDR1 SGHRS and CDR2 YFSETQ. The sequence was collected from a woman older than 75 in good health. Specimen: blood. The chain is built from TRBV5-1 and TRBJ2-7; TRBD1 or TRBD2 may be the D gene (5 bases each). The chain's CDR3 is CASRLTGTRSYEQYF. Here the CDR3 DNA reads TGCGCCAGCCGATTAACTGGGACCCGCTCCTACGAGCAGTACTTC. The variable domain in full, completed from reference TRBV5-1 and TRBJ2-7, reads KAGVTQTPRYLIKTRGQQVTLSCSPISGHRSVSWYQQTPGQGLQFLFEYFSETQRNKGNFPGRFSGRQFSNSRSEMNVSTLELGDSALYLCASRLTGTRSYEQYFGPGTRLTVT.